This TCR beta chain was found in a study of blood T cell repertoires in COVID-19. About the study: COVID-19 samples from acute and convalescent phases originated in the United States, Italy and Spain. The analysed material was cDNA or gDNA that came from T cells, B-cell-depleted T cells, or PBMCs.

As originally analysed: Nucleated cell counts were estimated from reference gene primer amplification. TCRdb keeps only in-frame clones here, not all; method: immunoSEQ multiplex PCR. Clone size and the V and J calls come from that table; the DNA yielded D and trimming. This sample has 110,000 or so clones, with 84% found just once. Sequencing was performed on peripheral blood. The receptor comes from a woman between 50 and 59 years old with acute or convalescent COVID-19.

The CDR3 DNA sequence: TGCGCCAGCAGTCCTACCGGAGCGGGGGGGAGGAACATTCAGTACTTC. Translated, it gives CASSPTGAGGRNIQYF. This rearrangement joins TRBV10-2 to TRBJ2-4; 10 bases map to TRBD2. Losses at the gene ends were 5 bases for V and 7 bases for J; bases not matched to a gene: 11. CDR1 is WSHSY, CDR2 SAAADI, per germline. This CDR3 is built from 16 residues.